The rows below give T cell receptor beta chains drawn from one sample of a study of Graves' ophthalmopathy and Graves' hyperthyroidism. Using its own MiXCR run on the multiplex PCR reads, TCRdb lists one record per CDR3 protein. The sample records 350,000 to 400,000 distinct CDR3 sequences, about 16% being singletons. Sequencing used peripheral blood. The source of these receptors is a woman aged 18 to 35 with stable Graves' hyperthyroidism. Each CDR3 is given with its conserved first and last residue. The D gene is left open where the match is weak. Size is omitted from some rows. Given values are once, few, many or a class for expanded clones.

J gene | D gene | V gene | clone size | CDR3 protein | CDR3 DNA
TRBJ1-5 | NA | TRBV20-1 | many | CSARGRGVRQPQHF | TGCAGTGCTAGAGGCAGGGGTGTCAGGCAGCCCCAGCATTTT
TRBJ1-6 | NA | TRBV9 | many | CASSVGQDNSPLHF | TGTGCCAGCAGCGTAGGACAGGATAATTCACCCCTCCACTTT
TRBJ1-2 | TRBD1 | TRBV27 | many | CASSRGFAGGSSYGYTF | TGTGCCAGCAGTAGGGGGTTTGCAGGGGGCTCCTCTTATGGCTACACCTTC
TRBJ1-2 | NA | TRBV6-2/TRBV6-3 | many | CASSREGAGRRAGNGYTF | TGTGCCAGCAGCCGGGAAGGTGCCGGACGGCGGGCTGGTAATGGCTACACCTTC
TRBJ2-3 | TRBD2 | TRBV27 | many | CASSLSGRVSTDTQYF | TGTGCCAGCAGTTTAAGCGGGAGAGTTAGCACAGATACGCAGTATTTT
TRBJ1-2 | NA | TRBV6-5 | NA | CASSYSDSFYGYTF | TGTGCCAGCAGTTACTCGGACAGCTTCTATGGCTACACCTTC
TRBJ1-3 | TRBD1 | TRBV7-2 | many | CASSLGTGANTIYF | TGTGCCAGCAGCTTAGGGACAGGGGCAAACACCATATATTTT
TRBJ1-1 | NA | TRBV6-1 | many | CAIHGLNTEAFF | TGTGCCATCCATGGGCTGAACACTGAAGCTTTCTTT
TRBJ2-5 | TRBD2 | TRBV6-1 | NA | CASSEGTRKETQYF | TGTGCCAGCAGTGAAGGGACTAGAAAAGAGACCCAGTACTTC
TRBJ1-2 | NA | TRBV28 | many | CASSTTSGSYGYTF | TGTGCCAGCAGTACTACCTCGGGGAGTTATGGCTACACCTTC
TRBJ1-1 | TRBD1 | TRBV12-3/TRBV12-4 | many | CASTPDRAWAEAFF | TGTGCCAGCACCCCGGACAGGGCGTGGGCTGAAGCTTTCTTT
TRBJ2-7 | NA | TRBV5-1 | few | CASRFGGNHEQYF | TGCGCCAGCAGGTTCGGCGGGAACCACGAGCAGTACTTC
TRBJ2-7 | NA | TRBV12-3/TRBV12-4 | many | CASSPDQGRYEQYF | TGTGCCAGCAGCCCTGACCAGGGGCGCTACGAGCAGTACTTC
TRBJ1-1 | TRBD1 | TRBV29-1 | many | CSVKMTGGGTEAFF | TGCAGCGTGAAAATGACAGGGGGAGGCACTGAAGCTTTCTTT
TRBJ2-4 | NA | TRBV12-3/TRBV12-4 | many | CASSLSDGHIQYF | TGTGCCAGCAGTTTAAGTGACGGGCACATTCAGTACTTC
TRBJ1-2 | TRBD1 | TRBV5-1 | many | CASSFQGGSGYTF | TGCGCCAGCAGCTTTCAGGGGGGTTCGGGCTACACCTTC
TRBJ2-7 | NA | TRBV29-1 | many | CSVVNFDEQYF | TGCAGCGTGGTTAATTTCGACGAGCAGTACTTC
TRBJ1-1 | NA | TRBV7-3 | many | CASSPAGMNTEAFF | TGTGCCAGCAGCCCGGCTGGTATGAACACTGAAGCTTTCTTT
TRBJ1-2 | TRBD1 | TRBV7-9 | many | CASSGDRADGYTF | TGTGCCAGCAGCGGGGACAGGGCGGATGGCTACACCTTC
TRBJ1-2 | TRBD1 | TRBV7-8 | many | CASSSNLGQNILNYGYTF | TGTGCCAGCAGCTCGAACCTGGGACAGAACATACTTAACTATGGCTACACCTTC